This entry features one T cell receptor beta chain sequence. How the authors handled the data: Counts of nucleated cells, estimated from reference gene primer amplification, were obtained. The table came from immunoSEQ multiplex PCR; TCRdb's copy has only in-frame clones and leaves some out. D and trimming come from the DNA, and the V and J calls and clone size come from that table. The sample lists about 210,000 clones, 80% to 85% occurring once. Unmatched junction bases numbered 8, after V lost 3 bases and J lost 4 bases. The germline V gene has CDR1 SGHVS and CDR2 FQNEAQ. CDR3 length: 15 amino acids. This entry belongs to a study of blood T cell repertoires in COVID-19. Study-wide background: From the United States, Italy and Spain came samples of acute and convalescent COVID-19. T cells, B-cell-depleted T cells, or PBMCs provided the cDNA or gDNA that served as material.

The sequence was obtained from a woman between 70 and 85 years old with COVID-19, enrolled during active disease. The genes are TRBV7-8 and TRBJ1-1; 7 positions agree with TRBD1. The specimen sequenced was peripheral blood. The CDR3 spells CASSFDRVSSTEAFF. DNA of the CDR3: TGTGCCAGCAGCTTTGACAGGGTCTCCTCCACTGAAGCTTTCTTT.